This section outlines one TCR beta chain sequence together with its context. What it binds is unknown. Germline loops: CDR1 SGHRS, CDR2 YFSETQ. The CDR3 contains 13 residues. J gave up 9 bases and V 4 bases, and 6 bases lay outside the gene matches. This sample stems from a study of CD4+ T cells in melanoma. Broader study findings: CD8+ T cell, macrophage and B cell function reportedly correlated with neoantigen-specific CD4+ T cells. Diverse differentiation states were reported for melanoma neoantigen-specific CD4+ T cells.

Data came from immunoSEQ multiplex PCR; TCRdb stores just in-frame clones and leaves some out. The sample consists of 140,000 or so clones, about nine tenths of them appearing once. The receptor was derived from a human donor with melanoma. The V and J genes are TRBV5-1 and TRBJ2-3, with 9 bases matching TRBD2. The CDR3 region has the DNA TGCGCCAGCAGCGAGGGACTAGCAAGGACGCAGTATTTT. Protein sequence: CASSEGLARTQYF.